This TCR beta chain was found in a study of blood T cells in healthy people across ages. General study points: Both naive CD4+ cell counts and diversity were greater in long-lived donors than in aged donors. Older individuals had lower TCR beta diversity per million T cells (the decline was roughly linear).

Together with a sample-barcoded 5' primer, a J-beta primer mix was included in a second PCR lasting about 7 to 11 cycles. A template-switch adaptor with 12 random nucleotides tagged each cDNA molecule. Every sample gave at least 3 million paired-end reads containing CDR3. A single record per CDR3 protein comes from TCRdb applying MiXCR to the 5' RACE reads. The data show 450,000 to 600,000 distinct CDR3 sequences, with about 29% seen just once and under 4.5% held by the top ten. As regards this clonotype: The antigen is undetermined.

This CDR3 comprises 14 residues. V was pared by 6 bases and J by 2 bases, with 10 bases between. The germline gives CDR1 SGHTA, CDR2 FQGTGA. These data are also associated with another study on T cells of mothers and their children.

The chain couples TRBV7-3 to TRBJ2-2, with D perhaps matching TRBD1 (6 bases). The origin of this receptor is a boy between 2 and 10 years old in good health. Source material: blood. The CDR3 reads CASREQGNTGELFF. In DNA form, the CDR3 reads TGTGCCAGCAGGGAACAGGGTAACACCGGGGAGCTGTTTTTT.